Only one count was recorded for the clone carrying this TCR beta chain. What it binds is not known. Donors were healthy HIV-negative adults without recently reported acute infections or vaccinations. To make CD8 memory, CD45RO+ cells were put together with CCR7-negative CD45RA+ TemRA cells. The sample belongs to a study of shared clonotypes between healthy human individuals. Study-wide results and limits: Memory subsets had estimated richness that was generally smaller than that of naive subsets.

Germline CDR1 SEHNR, CDR2 FQNEAQ (reference sequence). The CDR3 is 15 amino acids. V lost 3 bases, J lost 4 bases, and 14 bases lay in between. Data came from immunoSEQ multiplex PCR; TCRdb stores just in-frame clones and leaves some out. The repertoire has hundreds of thousands of clones, around 86% of them found once; the top ten carry about 16%. Sequencing was done on a sample of memory CD8+ T cells sorted from blood. As for subset: CD45RO+ cells pooled with CCR7-negative TemRA cells. V gene TRBV7-9 combines with J gene TRBJ2-3; D is perhaps TRBD1 (5 bases). The TCR originated in a man aged 18 to 29 in good health. CDR3 sequence reads: CASSFWGREPDTQYF. The DNA of the CDR3 is TGTGCCAGCAGCTTTTGGGGCAGGGAACCAGATACGCAGTATTTT. The variable domain in full, with the rest retrieved from reference TRBV7-9 and TRBJ2-3, is DTGVSQNPRHKITKRGQNVTFRCDPISEHNRLYWYRQTLGQGPEFLTYFQNEAQLEKSRLLSDRFSAERPKGSFSTLEIQRTEQGDSAMYLCASSFWGREPDTQYFGPGTRLTVL.